These T cell receptor beta chains were read from a single sample in a study of persistence of HIV-infected CD4 T cells. These receptors have no known antigen. The assay was immunoSEQ multiplex PCR, and TCRdb's table has in-frame clones only and misses some. The sample consists of about 33,000 clones, about 81% of them appearing once. The sequenced sample was CD4+ T cells sorted from PBMCs after roughly 17-hour stimulation, obtained from a patient who received antiretroviral therapy. The source is an adult woman with HIV who was CMV-seropositive. The CDR3 runs from the conserved cysteine through the conserved F or W. The D gene is left open where the match is weak. Some rows mark clone size as missing; the rest say once, few, many or name a class of expanded clone.

d_call	clone_size	v_call	j_call	cdr3_nt	cdr3_aa
-	-	TRBV7-9	TRBJ1-2	TGTGCCAGCAGCTTAAGTGTCAACAGCGGCCAGGGTGGCTACACCTTC	CASSLSVNSGQGGYTF
-	-	TRBV5-1	TRBJ1-4	TGCGCCAGCAGCTTGATCGGGCGAGGAACTAATGAAAAACTGTTTTTT	CASSLIGRGTNEKLFF
-	few	TRBV20-1	TRBJ2-3	TGCAGTGCTAGCCAATCAGATACGCAGTATTTT	CSASQSDTQYF
-	-	TRBV7-3	TRBJ2-3	TGTGCCAGCAGCCCCAACAGGAAGATAGATACGCAGTATTTT	CASSPNRKIDTQYF
-	-	TRBV14	TRBJ1-2	TGTGCCAGCAGCCAATACCAGGGAGGAGGCTACACCTTC	CASSQYQGGGYTF
-	-	TRBV3-1/TRBV3-2	TRBJ1-1	TGTGCCAGCAGCCCGCATGTGAACACTGAAGCTTTCTTT	CASSPHVNTEAFF
-	-	TRBV7-9	TRBJ2-2	TGTGCCAGCAGCTTAGACAGGTCAGGGAACACCGGGGAGCTGTTTTTT	CASSLDRSGNTGELFF
TRBD1	-	TRBV10-3	TRBJ2-7	TGTGCCATCAGGGGTGGGGACAGGTTCTCCTACGAGCAGTACTTC	CAIRGGDRFSYEQYF
-	-	TRBV21-1	TRBJ2-2	TGTGCCAGCAGCAAAGAGGTCGAGCGGTACCGCACCGGGGAGCTGTTTTTT	CASSKEVERYRTGELFF
TRBD1	-	TRBV9	TRBJ1-2	TGTGCCAGCAGCCCGAGCCCAGGGGGCGCAGGATATGGCTACACCTTC	CASSPSPGGAGYGYTF
-	-	TRBV28	TRBJ1-3	TGTGCCAGCAGGCTCGGGGGAACTGGAAACACCATATATTTT	CASRLGGTGNTIYF
TRBD2	-	TRBV3-1/TRBV3-2	TRBJ2-1	TGTGCCAGCAGCCAAGATGGTGTGGCGGGGGGTTTCTACAATGAGCAGTTCTTC	CASSQDGVAGGFYNEQFF
-	-	TRBV5-1	TRBJ2-7	TGCGCCAGCAGCCCAACGGGGCAGGGGTACGAGCAGTACTTC	CASSPTGQGYEQYF
TRBD2	-	TRBV27	TRBJ2-1	TGTGCCAGCAGTCCACCGGGACTAGAGGCCTTTGAGCAGTTCTTC	CASSPPGLEAFEQFF